Here is one T cell receptor beta chain with its context. The record originates from a study of blood T cell repertoires in COVID-19. Study in general: From the United States, Italy and Spain came samples of acute and convalescent COVID-19.

V was cut by 0 bases and J by 6 bases, with 14 bases left in between. This CDR3 spans 15 amino acids. From germline, CDR1 is LNHNV and CDR2 YYDKDF (reference sequence). Original data processing: Using reference gene primer amplification, nucleated cell counts were estimated. Here immunoSEQ multiplex PCR was the method, and the copy in TCRdb shows in-frame clones only, minus some. V and J calls plus clone size are reproduced from that table; the DNA served to infer D and trimming. Counted here are under 200,000 clones, 79% occurring once; the ten biggest clones make up around 8%. Sequenced input: peripheral blood. The receptor's source is a woman aged 60 to 75 with COVID-19, enrolled during active disease. V and J are TRBV15 and TRBJ1-2; a weak D match, TRBD1 (6 bases). This CDR3 reads CATSREYRAVNGYTF. The CDR3 nucleotides read TGTGCCACCAGCAGAGAGTACAGGGCGGTTAATGGCTACACCTTC.